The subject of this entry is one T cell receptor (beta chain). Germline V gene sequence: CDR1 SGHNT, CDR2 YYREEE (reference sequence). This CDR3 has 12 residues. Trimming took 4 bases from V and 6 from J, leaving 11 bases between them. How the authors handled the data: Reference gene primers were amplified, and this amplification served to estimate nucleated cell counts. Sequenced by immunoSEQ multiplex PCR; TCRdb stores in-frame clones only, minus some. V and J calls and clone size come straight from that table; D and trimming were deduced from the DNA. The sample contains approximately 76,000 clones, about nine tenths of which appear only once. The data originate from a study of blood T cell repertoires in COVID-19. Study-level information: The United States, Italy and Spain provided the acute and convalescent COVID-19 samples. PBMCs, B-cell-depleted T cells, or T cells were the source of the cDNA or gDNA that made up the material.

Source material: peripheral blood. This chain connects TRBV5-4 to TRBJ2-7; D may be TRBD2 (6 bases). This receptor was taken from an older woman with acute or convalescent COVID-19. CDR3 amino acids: CASSRLGGEQYF. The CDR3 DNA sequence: TGTGCCAGCAGCCGATTGGGGGGCGAGCAGTACTTC.